This T cell receptor (beta chain) was captured in a study of siplizumab effects on memory and regulatory T cells. Broader study findings: Mappable alloreactive CD4+ clones were on average around 74% Treg-derived with siplizumab, around 30% in controls.

About this clone: Its antigen remains unidentified.

Only in-frame clones appear in the TCRdb table, and some are missing; sequencing was by immunoSEQ multiplex PCR. Found here are 75,000 to 100,000 clones, 94% of them singletons; the top ten hold roughly 0.3%. This CDR3 has 15 residues. Trimming removed 5 bases from V and 4 bases from J, with 15 bases in between. Germline loops: CDR1 SEHNR, CDR2 FQNEAQ (reference sequence). This chain connects TRBV7-9 to TRBJ1-3; D possibly corresponds to TRBD1 (5 bases). The source is a human donor in good health. The sequenced sample consisted of non-Treg CD4+ T cells sorted from blood. DNA of the CDR3: TGTGCCAGCAGCGCAGGCGGGACTCCCGGAAACACCATATATTTT. This sequence encodes CASSAGGTPGNTIYF.